The rows below give T cell receptor beta chains drawn from one sample of a study of T-cell memory formation after mild COVID-19. TCRdb redid the calling of the 5' RACE reads with MiXCR, one entry per CDR3 protein. This table has over 350,000 distinct CDR3 sequences, approximately 15% appearing once. Source material: PBMCs or a T cell subset sorted from them (not recorded which). Receptors originate from a man between 18 and 35 years old who had mild COVID-19 (a few samples of this study predate the infection). Cell type and time point are not known. Each CDR3 is given with its conserved first and last residue. A D gene is named only where the DNA matches it firmly. Size is stated for part of the rows, as once, few or many counts, or as a class when the clone is expanded.

clone size,D gene,V gene,J gene,CDR3 protein,CDR3 DNA
few,-,TRBV7-6,TRBJ1-6,CASSPQGIHSPLHF,TGTGCCAGCAGCCCCCAGGGTATCCATTCACCCCTCCACTTT
-,TRBD1,TRBV6-5,TRBJ1-2,CASSQDRGDYGYTF,TGTGCCAGCAGCCAGGACAGGGGTGACTATGGCTACACCTTC
-,-,TRBV5-5,TRBJ2-3,CASSLMAGTSTDTQYF,TGTGCCAGCAGCTTGATGGCGGGGACCAGCACAGATACGCAGTATTTT
few,-,TRBV7-2,TRBJ1-1,CASTERTEMNTEAFF,TGTGCCAGCACCGAAAGGACAGAAATGAACACTGAAGCTTTCTTT
-,-,TRBV5-5,TRBJ1-4,CASSLPGLGEKLFF,TGTGCCAGCAGCTTGCCGGGTTTGGGAGAAAAACTGTTTTTT
-,-,TRBV19,TRBJ1-1,CASSILGANTEAFF,TGTGCCAGTAGTATTCTTGGAGCGAACACTGAAGCTTTCTTT
-,TRBD2,TRBV20-1,TRBJ2-3,CSAPAGGGYTDTQYF,TGCAGTGCCCCAGCGGGCGGGGGATACACAGATACGCAGTATTTT
-,TRBD1,TRBV10-3,TRBJ2-3,CAISEHGTGRTDTQYF,TGTGCCATCAGTGAGCACGGGACAGGGAGGACAGATACGCAGTATTTT
-,-,TRBV7-2,TRBJ1-5,CASSFGGSGQPQHF,TGTGCCAGCAGCTTCGGGGGATCCGGCCAGCCCCAGCATTTT
-,TRBD1,TRBV10-3,TRBJ2-7,CAIRDPGQRIDEQYF,TGTGCCATCAGAGATCCGGGACAGCGGATCGACGAGCAGTACTTC
-,-,TRBV20-1,TRBJ2-6,CSAPLGVSGANVLTF,TGCAGTGCTCCACTGGGAGTCTCTGGGGCCAACGTCCTGACTTTC
few,-,TRBV7-2,TRBJ1-2,CASSYLQGLLDGYTF,TGTGCCAGCAGCTATCTACAGGGACTTCTCGATGGCTACACCTTC
few,TRBD1,TRBV7-9,TRBJ1-1,CASSPGSTGVDTEAFF,TGTGCCAGCAGCCCCGGATCGACAGGGGTGGACACTGAAGCTTTCTTT
few,-,TRBV7-9,TRBJ1-2,CASSLGAGRYGYTF,TGTGCCAGCAGCTTAGGGGCAGGCCGGTATGGCTACACCTTC
few,-,TRBV30,TRBJ2-7,CAWSKGTPYEQYF,TGTGCCTGGAGTAAAGGGACACCCTACGAGCAGTACTTC
few,-,TRBV20-1,TRBJ1-3,CSARERGGSGNTIYF,TGCAGTGCTAGAGAGCGCGGCGGCTCTGGAAACACCATATATTTT
-,-,TRBV25-1,TRBJ2-7,CASSDLYYEQYF,TGTGCCAGCAGTGACCTTTACTACGAGCAGTACTTC
-,-,TRBV9,TRBJ2-7,CASSVEASEAYEQYF,TGTGCCAGCAGCGTAGAGGCTAGCGAGGCCTACGAGCAGTACTTC
-,-,TRBV7-2,TRBJ2-2,CASSPALVAGELFF,TGTGCCAGCAGCCCCGCGTTAGTTGCCGGGGAGCTGTTTTTT
-,TRBD1,TRBV7-9,TRBJ2-1,CASSPVVTGGFNEQFF,TGTGCCAGCAGCCCGGTGGTGACAGGGGGCTTCAATGAGCAGTTCTTC
few,TRBD1,TRBV7-2,TRBJ1-2,CASSSGQGSGYTF,TGTGCCAGCAGCTCGGGACAGGGTAGTGGCTACACCTTC
-,TRBD1,TRBV20-1,TRBJ1-5,CSASRRGQPQHF,TGCAGTGCTAGTCGCAGGGGGCAGCCCCAGCATTTT
many,-,TRBV12-3/TRBV12-4,TRBJ1-2,CASSPGLTVGYTF,TGTGCCAGCAGCCCGGGCCTAACCGTTGGCTACACCTTC
few,TRBD1,TRBV6-6,TRBJ1-6,CASRWTGGANSPLHF,TGTGCCAGCAGATGGACAGGGGGCGCGAATTCACCCCTCCACTTT
-,-,TRBV6-1,TRBJ2-2,CARDFSNTGELFF,TGTGCCAGGGACTTCTCCAACACCGGGGAGCTGTTTTTT
-,TRBD1,TRBV6-1,TRBJ1-5,CASSRTGGSNQPQHF,TGTGCCAGCAGCAGGACAGGCGGGAGCAATCAGCCCCAGCATTTT
few,TRBD2,TRBV20-1,TRBJ2-5,CSAPGAGGLYQETQYF,TGCAGTGCTCCCGGGGCGGGGGGGCTGTACCAAGAGACCCAGTACTTC
few,-,TRBV6-5,TRBJ1-1,CASRVPGGEAFF,TGTGCCAGCAGAGTGCCGGGCGGTGAAGCTTTCTTT
few,-,TRBV2,TRBJ2-3,CASSELDGIDTQYF,TGTGCCAGCAGTGAACTAGACGGAATAGATACGCAGTATTTT
few,-,TRBV4-2,TRBJ2-2,CASRPGSGTSTGELFF,TGTGCCAGCAGACCGGGTTCCGGGACTTCTACCGGGGAGCTGTTTTTT
many,-,TRBV5-1,TRBJ1-1,CASSVQGSASEAFF,TGCGCCAGCAGCGTCCAGGGGTCAGCCTCTGAAGCTTTCTTT
few,TRBD2,TRBV7-2,TRBJ2-1,CASSLGLAGQGEQFF,TGTGCCAGCAGCTTAGGACTAGCGGGGCAAGGTGAGCAGTTCTTC